These T cell receptor beta chains were read from a single sample in a study of blood T cell repertoires in COVID-19. Measured with immunoSEQ multiplex PCR; TCRdb has only the in-frame clones, and not every one. The data show 200,000 to 300,000 clones, about four fifths seen once. Sequences were obtained from peripheral blood. The receptors shown here come from a woman at least 80 years old with acute or convalescent COVID-19. The CDR3 runs from the conserved cysteine through the conserved F or W. Each record gives: D gene, V gene, J gene, clone size, CDR3 protein, CDR3 DNA. The D gene is left open where the match is weak. Clone size is stated in some rows and not others, as once, few, many or a class when expanded.

d_gene: .; v_gene: TRBV5-6; j_gene: TRBJ1-2; abundance: .; CDR3aa: CASSFDSYGYTF; CDR3nt: TGTGCCAGCAGCTTCGATAGTTATGGCTACACCTTC
d_gene: TRBD1; v_gene: TRBV10-2; j_gene: TRBJ2-1; abundance: .; CDR3aa: CASRRTGIYNEQFF; CDR3nt: TGCGCCAGCAGGAGGACAGGGATCTACAATGAGCAGTTCTTC
d_gene: TRBD1; v_gene: TRBV6-5; j_gene: TRBJ1-1; abundance: .; CDR3aa: CASSYTTGGVAAFF; CDR3nt: TGTGCCAGCAGTTACACGACAGGGGGCGTTGCGGCTTTCTTT
d_gene: TRBD1; v_gene: TRBV10-1; j_gene: TRBJ2-1; abundance: .; CDR3aa: CASSDNTGGEFF; CDR3nt: TGCGCCAGCAGTGATAATACAGGGGGCGAGTTCTTC
d_gene: TRBD1; v_gene: TRBV10-2; j_gene: TRBJ2-1; abundance: .; CDR3aa: CASSAQTGGYNEQFF; CDR3nt: TGCGCCAGCAGTGCCCAGACAGGGGGCTACAATGAGCAGTTCTTC
d_gene: .; v_gene: TRBV18; j_gene: TRBJ1-5; abundance: once; CDR3aa: CASSPKEGAQPQHF; CDR3nt: TGTGCCAGCTCTCCCAAAGAGGGCGCACAGCCCCAGCATTTT
d_gene: TRBD1; v_gene: TRBV10-1; j_gene: TRBJ1-2; abundance: once; CDR3aa: CASSDFGDSPAIYGYTF; CDR3nt: TGCGCCAGCAGTGACTTCGGGGACAGCCCCGCGATTTATGGCTACACCTTC
d_gene: .; v_gene: TRBV5-4; j_gene: TRBJ2-2; abundance: .; CDR3aa: CASSPGGASNTGELFF; CDR3nt: TGTGCCAGCAGCCCCGGTGGGGCATCGAACACCGGGGAGCTGTTTTTT
d_gene: TRBD2; v_gene: TRBV6-5; j_gene: TRBJ2-1; abundance: .; CDR3aa: CASSRGGSSYNEQFF; CDR3nt: TGTGCCAGCAGTCGGGGGGGGAGCTCCTACAATGAGCAGTTCTTC
d_gene: TRBD1; v_gene: TRBV18; j_gene: TRBJ1-2; abundance: .; CDR3aa: CASSPGTGQNGYTF; CDR3nt: TGTGCCAGCTCCCCCGGGACAGGGCAGAATGGCTACACCTTC
d_gene: .; v_gene: TRBV5-1; j_gene: TRBJ2-3; abundance: .; CDR3aa: CASSLGVGQTQYF; CDR3nt: TGCGCCAGCAGCTTGGGGGTGGGGCAGACGCAGTATTTT
d_gene: TRBD1; v_gene: TRBV6-5; j_gene: TRBJ1-2; abundance: .; CDR3aa: CASSYGTVSDGYTF; CDR3nt: TGTGCCAGCAGTTACGGGACAGTTTCGGATGGCTACACCTTC
d_gene: .; v_gene: TRBV2; j_gene: TRBJ1-5; abundance: few; CDR3aa: CASSEGAQVNQPQHF; CDR3nt: TGTGCCAGCAGTGAGGGGGCCCAGGTCAATCAGCCCCAGCATTTT